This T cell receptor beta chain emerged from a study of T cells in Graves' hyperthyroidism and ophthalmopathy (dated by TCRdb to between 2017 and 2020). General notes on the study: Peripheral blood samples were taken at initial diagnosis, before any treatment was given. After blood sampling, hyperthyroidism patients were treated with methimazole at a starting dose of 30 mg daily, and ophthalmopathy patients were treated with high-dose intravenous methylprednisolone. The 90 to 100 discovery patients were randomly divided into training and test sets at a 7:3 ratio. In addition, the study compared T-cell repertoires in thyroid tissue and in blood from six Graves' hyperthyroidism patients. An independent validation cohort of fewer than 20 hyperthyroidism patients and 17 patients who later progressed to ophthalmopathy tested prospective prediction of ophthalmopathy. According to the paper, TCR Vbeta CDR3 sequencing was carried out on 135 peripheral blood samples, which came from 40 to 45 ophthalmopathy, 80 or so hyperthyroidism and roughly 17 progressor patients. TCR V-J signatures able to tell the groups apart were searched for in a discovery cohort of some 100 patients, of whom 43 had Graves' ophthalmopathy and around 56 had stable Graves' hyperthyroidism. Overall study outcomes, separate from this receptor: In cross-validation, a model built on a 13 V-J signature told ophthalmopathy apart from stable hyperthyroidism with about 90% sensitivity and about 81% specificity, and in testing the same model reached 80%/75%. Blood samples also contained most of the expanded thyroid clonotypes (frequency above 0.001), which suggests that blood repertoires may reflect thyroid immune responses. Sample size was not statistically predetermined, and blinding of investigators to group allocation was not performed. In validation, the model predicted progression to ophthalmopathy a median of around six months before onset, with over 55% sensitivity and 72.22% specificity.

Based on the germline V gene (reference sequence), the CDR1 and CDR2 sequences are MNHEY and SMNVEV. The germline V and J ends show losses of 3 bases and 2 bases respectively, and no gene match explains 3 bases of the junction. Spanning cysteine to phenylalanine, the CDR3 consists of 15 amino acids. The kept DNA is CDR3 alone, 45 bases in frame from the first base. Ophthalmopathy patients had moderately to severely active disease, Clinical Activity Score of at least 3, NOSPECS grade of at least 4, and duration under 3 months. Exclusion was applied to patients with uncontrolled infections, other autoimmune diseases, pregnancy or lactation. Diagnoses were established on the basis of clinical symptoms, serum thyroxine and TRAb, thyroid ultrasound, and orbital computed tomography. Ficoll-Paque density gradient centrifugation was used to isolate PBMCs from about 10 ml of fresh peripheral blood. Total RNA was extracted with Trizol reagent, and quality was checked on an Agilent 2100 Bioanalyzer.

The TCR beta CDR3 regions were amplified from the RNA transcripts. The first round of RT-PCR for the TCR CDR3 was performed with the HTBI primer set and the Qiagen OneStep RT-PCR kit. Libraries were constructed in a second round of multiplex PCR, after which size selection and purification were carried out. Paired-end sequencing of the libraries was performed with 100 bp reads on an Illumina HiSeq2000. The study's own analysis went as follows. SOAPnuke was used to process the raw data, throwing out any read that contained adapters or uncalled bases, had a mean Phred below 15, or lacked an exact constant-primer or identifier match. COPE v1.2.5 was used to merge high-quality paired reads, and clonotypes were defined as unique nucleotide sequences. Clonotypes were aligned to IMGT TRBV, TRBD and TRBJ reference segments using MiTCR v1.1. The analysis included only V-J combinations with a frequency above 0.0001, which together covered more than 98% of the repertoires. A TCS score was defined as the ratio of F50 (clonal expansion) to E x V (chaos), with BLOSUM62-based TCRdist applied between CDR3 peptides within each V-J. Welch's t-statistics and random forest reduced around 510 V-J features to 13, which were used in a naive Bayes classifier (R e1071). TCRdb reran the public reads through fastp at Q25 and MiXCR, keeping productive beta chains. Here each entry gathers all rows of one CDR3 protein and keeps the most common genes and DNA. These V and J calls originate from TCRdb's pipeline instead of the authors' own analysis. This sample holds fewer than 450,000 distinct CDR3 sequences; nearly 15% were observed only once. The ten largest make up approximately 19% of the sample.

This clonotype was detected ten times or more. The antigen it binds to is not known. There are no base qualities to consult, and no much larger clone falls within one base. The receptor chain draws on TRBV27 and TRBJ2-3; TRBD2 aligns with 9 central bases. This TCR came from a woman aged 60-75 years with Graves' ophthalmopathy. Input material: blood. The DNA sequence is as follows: TGTGCCAGCAGTTTCGGACTAGCGCCCACAGATACGCAGTATTTT. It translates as CASSFGLAPTDTQYF.